This TCR beta chain originates from a study of shared clonotypes between healthy human individuals (dated by TCRdb to 2018 to 2020). Looking at the study overall: A couple of women and a few men aged 18 to 49 years were included in the cohort. For each donor, three plates each were used for CD4 naive and CD4 memory, two plates were used for CD8 naive, and one plate was used for CD8 memory. The study deeply sequenced blood TCR repertoires of five healthy adults to estimate repertoire size and the extent of clonotype sharing between individuals. To increase sequencing depth and limit assay-specific biases, TCR repertoire library preparation and sequencing were carried out by different laboratories using diverse techniques. Per donor, leukapheresis produced somewhere between about 0.8 and 9.5 billion PBMCs.

Using the deep immunoSEQ assay, multiplex PCR amplified TCR CDR3 regions from genomic DNA. For each cell subset, the extracted genomic DNA was distributed evenly across all wells of several immunoSEQ 96-well plates, and each plate served as one replicate. For sorted subsets, each replicate PCR was loaded with approximately 200 ng genomic DNA, equivalent to about 33,000 T cell genomes. Purified libraries were measured with a Qubit 3.0 fluorometer, size-checked on a Bioanalyzer 2100, and measured again with the KAPA Library Quantification kit. Every immunoSEQ 96-well plate was sequenced on a dedicated single-read 150-cycle Illumina NextSeq 550 flow cell. The original pipeline was this. Because the immunoSEQ output included only junctional sequences and no quality scores, the filtering could not be the same as the filtering used for full-length reads. Sequences were annotated with PyIR, a Python wrapper for IgBLAST v1.9, using IMGT germline references to assign V/J genes and CDR3. Reads were removed for weak V/J assignments (E-value above 1e-6), missing CDR3, stop codons, out-of-frame junctions, or ambiguous translated residues. V3J clonotypes were defined as sequences sharing the same inferred V gene, J gene, and CDR3 amino acid sequence. Percentage overlap between repertoires was computed as shared unique clonotypes divided by the size of the smaller repertoire. Three approaches were used to assess repertoire richness: RTK rarefaction, the Chao1 estimator, and Recon v2.1 estimates of unobserved clonotypes. OLGA was used to compute generation probabilities for all TCRbeta clonotypes that the gDNA method yielded from four donors. As stored in TCRdb, this immuneACCESS dataset retains in-frame rearrangements with V and J assigned. A fraction of the clones does not appear; measured against another copy, unresolved V genes explain less than half of the discrepancy, and the remainder lacks a known reason. The V and J calls and clone size were taken over from that table, and D and trimming were inferred from the DNA. In all, the sample holds hundreds of thousands of clones, and around 73% of those were seen once. Around 1.7% of the sample is taken by the ten largest.

What the study reported, not specific to this receptor: The genetic and exposure-history diversity represented was limited by the small number of donors. About 5% of naive CD4, 3.5% of naive CD8, roughly 2.4% of memory CD4, and about 0.4% of memory CD8 clonotypes were shared across four donors. Naive subsets generally had larger estimated clonotype richness than memory subsets did. Incomplete sequencing was indicated by rarefaction of sorted-subset datasets, despite the large sequencing depth. Compared with non-shared clonotypes, the clonotypes found in all four sorted-subset donors had higher generation probabilities. Only blood was sampled, and tissue TCR repertoires likely differ from those in blood. Pairwise subsampling led to the expectation that sequencing depth would affect the degree of clonotype sharing among donors.

Concerning this clone itself: The antigen it binds to is not known. The input lacks base qualities; no much larger clone sits a single base away.

The donors were healthy, HIV-negative adults who had no recently reported acute infections or vaccinations. Only Caucasian adults living in Nashville, Tennessee, USA were represented among the donors. CD4+ T cells were enriched by magnetic negative selection; naive cells were then positively selected on CD45RA, and the negative fraction formed the memory subset. After blood collection by leukapheresis, PBMCs were isolated using Ficoll-Histopaque density gradient centrifugation and then cryopreserved in the vapor phase of liquid nitrogen. Purity and quantity of every magnetically sorted T cell population were checked by analytical flow cytometry. From each sorted fraction, genomic DNA was isolated and quantified by UV absorbance on a Nanodrop 2000c. V loses 8 bases at its end and J loses 4 bases; junction bases beyond the gene matches: 10. There are 15 amino acids in the CDR3, from cysteine to phenylalanine inclusive. Of the read, only the CDR3 DNA is kept; its 45 bases are in frame from base 1. The germline V gene provides CDR1 SGHAT and CDR2 FQNNGV.

Sequenced input: memory CD4+ T cells sorted from blood. The cell subset or site label here, explained by the study, means: CD45RA-negative fraction. The sequence derives from a woman aged 25 to 45 in good health. Recombination linked TRBV11-2 to TRBJ2-2; a stretch of 7 junction bases matches TRBD1. The nucleotide sequence is given as TGTGCCAGCCTCACGGGGTCAGGGGGCACCGGGGAGCTGTTTTTT. Its coded protein is CASLTGSGGTGELFF.